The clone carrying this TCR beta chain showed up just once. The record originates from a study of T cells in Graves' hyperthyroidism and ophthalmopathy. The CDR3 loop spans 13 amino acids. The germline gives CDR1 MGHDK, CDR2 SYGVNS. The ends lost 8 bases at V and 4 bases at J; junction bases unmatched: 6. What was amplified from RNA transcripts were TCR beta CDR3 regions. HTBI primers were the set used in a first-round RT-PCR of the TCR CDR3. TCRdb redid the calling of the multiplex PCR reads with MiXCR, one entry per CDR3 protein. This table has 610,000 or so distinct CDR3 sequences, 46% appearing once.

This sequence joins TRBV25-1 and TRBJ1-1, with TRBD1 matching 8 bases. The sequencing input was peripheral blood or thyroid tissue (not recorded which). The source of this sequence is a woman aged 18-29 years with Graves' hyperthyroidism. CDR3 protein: CASLQGVGTEAFF. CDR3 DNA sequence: TGTGCCAGCTTACAGGGGGTCGGCACTGAAGCTTTCTTT.